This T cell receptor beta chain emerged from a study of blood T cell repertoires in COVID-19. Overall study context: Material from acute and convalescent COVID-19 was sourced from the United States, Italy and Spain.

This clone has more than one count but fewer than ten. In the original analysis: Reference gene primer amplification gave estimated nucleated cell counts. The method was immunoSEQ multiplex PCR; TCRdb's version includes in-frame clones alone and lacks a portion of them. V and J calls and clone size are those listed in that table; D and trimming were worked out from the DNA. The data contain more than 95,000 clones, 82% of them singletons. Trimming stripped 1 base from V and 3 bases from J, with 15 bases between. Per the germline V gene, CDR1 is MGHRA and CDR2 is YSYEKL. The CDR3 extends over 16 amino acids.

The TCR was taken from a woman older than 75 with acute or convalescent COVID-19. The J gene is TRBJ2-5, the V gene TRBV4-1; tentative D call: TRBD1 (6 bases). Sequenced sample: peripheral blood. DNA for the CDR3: TGCGCCAGCAGCCAAGCCAGGGGATGGGGGAAAGAGACCCAGTACTTC. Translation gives CASSQARGWGKETQYF.